Below are 15 T cell receptor beta chains sequenced from a single sample in a study of blood T cell repertoires in COVID-19. This table comes from immunoSEQ multiplex PCR, and its TCRdb copy is limited to in-frame clones, with some not included. The table has about 170,000 clones, about 80% seen once; the top ten hold approximately 2.5%. The sample comprised peripheral blood. The receptor set was obtained from a human donor with acute or convalescent COVID-19. The donor label of this sample is uncertain.

The V call is TRBV3-1 (or the pseudogene TRBV3-2), the J call TRBJ1-2; a weak D match, TRBD1 (6 bases). The V gene's germline CDR1 is LGHDT and CDR2 YNNKEL (reference sequence). Trimming removed 4 bases from V and 7 bases from J, with 19 bases in between. This CDR3 has 15 residues. CDR3 coding DNA: TGTGCCAGCAGCCCGACCCCGGGACAAGGAAGTGGCTACACCTTC. This encodes CASSPTPGQGSGYTF.

The J gene is TRBJ1-1, the V gene TRBV30; 12 bases are a match to TRBD1. This CDR3 is built from 13 residues. The V gene's germline CDR1 is GTSNPN and CDR2 SVGIG (reference sequence). Trimming removed 1 base from V and 10 bases from J; junction bases left unmatched: 4. CDR3 nucleotide sequence: TGTGCCTGGAGTGGGGGACAGGGGGCGAGAGCTTTCTTT. Its translation: CAWSGGQGARAFF.

This clone was seen a few times. The chain combines TRBV5-4 with TRBJ1-6, with 9 positions matching TRBD1. V gave up 3 bases and J gave up 7 bases; unmatched junction bases: 11. The germline gives CDR1 SGHNT, CDR2 YYREEE (reference sequence). The CDR3 totals 17 residues. The CDR3 region is CASSSEQGAELNSPLHF. The CDR3 DNA is TGTGCCAGCAGCTCGGAACAGGGGGCTGAGTTGAATTCACCCCTCCACTTT.

This clone was counted a single time. J is TRBJ1-5 and V is TRBV19, with D hard to call. Trimming left V 3 bases short and J 5 bases short, with 17 bases between. CDR1 and CDR2 (germline): LNHDA, SQIVND (reference sequence). This CDR3 has 16 residues. The DNA for the CDR3 is TGTGCCAGTAGTATGGGAGGGCCGCCTTCCTATCAGCCCCAGCATTTT. Protein product: CASSMGGPPSYQPQHF.

The V gene is TRBV28, the J gene TRBJ2-5; 9 nucleotides match TRBD2. From germline, CDR1 is MDHEN and CDR2 SYDVKM. The CDR3 runs to 14 residues. V lost 3 bases, J lost 6 bases, and 5 bases stayed unmatched. CDR3 loop: CASSLAGGPQTQYF. CDR3 nucleotides: TGTGCCAGCAGTTTGGCGGGGGGGCCGCAGACCCAGTACTTC.

The rearrangement uses TRBV5-1 and TRBJ2-7; 8 bases map to TRBD2. The V gene end was trimmed by 1 base and the J gene end by 3 bases; junction bases not matched to a gene: 15. The CDR3 has 18 residues. Germline assignment: CDR1 SGHRS and CDR2 YFSETQ. CDR3 protein: CASSLLARAGGGYYEQYF. The CDR3 region has the DNA TGCGCCAGCAGCTTGTTGGCCAGGGCGGGAGGAGGTTACTACGAGCAGTACTTC.

This sequence joins TRBV19 and TRBJ1-5; the match to TRBD1 covers 7 bases. Germline assignment: CDR1 LNHDA and CDR2 SQIVND (reference sequence). The J segment lost 7 bases and the V segment lost 3 bases, leaving 6 bases of the junction unmatched. The CDR3 is 14 amino acids. The CDR3 nucleotides read TGTGCCAGTAGTATGGGACAGTTGAGCCAGCCCCAGCATTTT. It codes for CASSMGQLSQPQHF. Using reference TRBV19 and TRBJ1-5 for the parts outside the CDR3, the full variable domain is DGGITQSPKYLFRKEGQNVTLSCEQNLNHDAMYWYRQDPGQGLRLIYYSQIVNDFQKGDIAEGYSVSREKKESFPLTVTSAQKNPTAFYLCASSMGQLSQPQHFGDGTRLSIL.

This chain links TRBV29-1 with TRBJ1-2; D call uncertain. Between the trimmed V and J ends, which lost 6 bases and 11 bases, there was a span of 16 bases. The CDR3 consists of 11 residues. CDR1 and CDR2 from the germline V gene are SQVTM and ANQGSEA. The DNA for the CDR3 is TGCAGCGTCGGACTCCTGGTCGGGTACACCTTC. It encodes CSVGLLVGYTF.

This clone came up a few times. The rearrangement uses TRBV28 and TRBJ1-2, with D perhaps matching TRBD1 (5 bases). The CDR3 totals 14 residues. Germline CDR1 and CDR2: MDHEN and SYDVKM. V lost 8 bases, J lost 2 bases, and 15 bases lay in between. CDR3 in amino acids: CASGGTKVNYGYTF. CDR3 DNA sequence: TGTGCCAGCGGGGGGACGAAGGTAAACTATGGCTACACCTTC.

J is TRBJ2-3 and V is TRBV2; TRBD1 is a possible D gene (5 bases). The CDR3 is 15 residues long. The germline V and J ends were trimmed by 5 bases and 3 bases, with 15 bases remaining between them. Germline CDR1 SNHLY, CDR2 FYNNEI. The CDR3 coding sequence is TGTGCCAGCAGTCCAAGGACAACTACAACAGATACGCAGTATTTT. Amino acids: CASSPRTTTTDTQYF.

The chain is built from TRBV30 and TRBJ2-2; 9 positions agree with TRBD1. CDR1 GTSNPN and CDR2 SVGIG come from the germline V gene (reference sequence). V was clipped by 1 base and J by 5 bases; unmatched bases: 5. The CDR3 runs 15 residues. The CDR3 DNA reads TGTGCCTGGAGTGCCTTGACAGGGGGAACCGGGGAGCTGTTTTTT. Its protein product is CAWSALTGGTGELFF.

This clone has more than one count but fewer than ten. J is TRBJ2-5 and V is TRBV2; maybe TRBD1 (5 bases). The CDR3 extends over 12 amino acids. Germline V gene lookup returns CDR1 SNHLY and CDR2 FYNNEI. Trimming pared 6 bases from V and 4 bases from J, leaving 9 bases between. The CDR3 protein is CASRLRGETQYF. In DNA form, the CDR3 reads TGTGCCAGCAGGCTTAGGGGAGAGACCCAGTACTTC.

CDR3 coding DNA: TGTGCCAGCAGTGAATCCGGGACAGCTACTAACTATGGCTACACCTTC. It codes for CASSESGTATNYGYTF. J is TRBJ1-2 and V is TRBV25-1; 7 bases align to TRBD1. The CDR3 covers 16 residues. V trimming: 1 base; J trimming: 0 bases; junction bases outside the gene matches: 5. CDR1 MGHDK and CDR2 SYGVNS come from the germline V gene.

The rearrangement joins TRBV29-1 to TRBJ1-1; no definite D call. The V end lost 2 bases, the J end lost 1 base, and 8 bases lay between the germline ends. The CDR3 totals 13 residues. Germline loops: CDR1 SQVTM, CDR2 ANQGSEA. The CDR3 DNA follows: TGCAGCGTTGAACTGCGCCGGAACACTGAAGCTTTCTTT. Translation: CSVELRRNTEAFF. Together with reference TRBV29-1 and TRBJ1-1, the CDR3 gives the full variable domain: SAVISQKPSRDICQRGTSLTIQCQVDSQVTMMFWYRQQPGQSLTLIATANQGSEATYESGFVIDKFPISRPNLTFSTLTVSNMSPEDSSIYLCSVELRRNTEAFFGQGTRLTVV.

DNA of the CDR3: TGTGCCAGTAGTCAACGCACAGGGAAAATGAGTACGGCCCAGCATTTT. Translation gives CASSQRTGKMSTAQHF. This chain links TRBV19 with TRBJ1-5, with TRBD1 as a possible D gene (6 bases). Germline V gene sequence: CDR1 LNHDA, CDR2 SQIVND (reference sequence). The CDR3 is made up of 16 amino acids. V dropped 5 bases and J dropped 11 bases, with 25 bases sitting between them.